Listed here are 28 T cell receptor beta chains from one sample, sequenced in a study of beta chain features in type 1 diabetes. The whole isolated RNA underwent reverse transcription, so sequencing captured expressed TCRB transcripts. Only in-frame clones appear in the TCRdb table, and some are missing; sequencing was by immunoSEQ multiplex PCR. The table includes 900,000 or so clones, 17% detected once. The sample was naive CD4+ T cells from blood. These receptors were obtained from a woman aged 18-29 years in good health.

CDR3 nucleotide sequence: TGTGCCAGCAGCGGACTAGCGGGAGTGGTGGTCAATGAGCAGTTCTTC. Amino acids: CASSGLAGVVVNEQFF. The chain joins TRBV5-6 to TRBJ2-1; 13 bases agree with TRBD2. Trimming at V came to 4 bases and at J to 6 bases, leaving 7 bases not matched to a gene. The germline V gene has CDR1 SGHDT and CDR2 YYEEEE. CDR3 length: 16 residues.

Only a few counts were recorded for this clone. This sequence joins TRBV28 and TRBJ2-7, with a possible D match to TRBD1 (5 bases). V was pared by 6 bases and J by 6 bases, with 21 bases between. The CDR3 consists of 15 residues. Germline V gives CDR1 MDHEN, CDR2 SYDVKM. The CDR3 sequence: CASSNPGSGKGEQYF. The CDR3 DNA sequence: TGTGCCAGCAGCAACCCCGGGTCAGGGAAAGGCGAGCAGTACTTC.

This clone was seen a few times. The rearrangement joins TRBV9 to TRBJ2-5; the D is unclear. The V and J ends lost 7 bases and 5 bases respectively, with 6 bases between them. The CDR3 has 10 residues. The germline CDR1 and CDR2 sequences are SGDLS and YYNGEE. In DNA, the CDR3 is TGTGCCAGCGGGTCGGAGACCCAGTACTTC. This codes for CASGSETQYF. Using reference TRBV9 and TRBJ2-5 for the parts outside the CDR3, the full variable domain is DSGVTQTPKHLITATGQRVTLRCSPRSGDLSVYWYQQSLDQGLQFLIQYYNGEERAKGNILERFSAQQFPDLHSELNLSSLELGDSALYFCASGSETQYFGPGTRLLVL.

V gene TRBV4-3 combines with J gene TRBJ2-7; TRBD2 agrees at 12 bases. The CDR3 extends over 19 amino acids. Trimming removed 0 bases from V and 1 base from J; junction bases left unmatched: 10. Germline CDR1 is LGHNA and CDR2 is YSLEER. CDR3 bases: TGCGCCAGCAGCCAAGATCGCCCCGGACTAGCGGGATTTTCCTACGAGCAGTACTTC. Its protein is CASSQDRPGLAGFSYEQYF.

This clone was recorded a few times. The gene calls are TRBV10-3 and TRBJ2-3; 9 bases map to TRBD1. The germline CDR1 and CDR2 sequences are ENHRY and SYGVKD. This CDR3 region has 16 residues. Trimming cost V 4 bases and J 0 bases; bases outside gene matches: 5. The CDR3, as DNA: TGTGCCATCAGTGCGGAACAGGGGGCTAGCACAGATACGCAGTATTTT. Translated: CAISAEQGASTDTQYF.

This clone came up a few times. This chain links TRBV10-3 with TRBJ1-2; TRBD1 aligns across 7 bases. This CDR3 comprises 14 residues. V gave up 11 bases and J gave up 3 bases; unmatched junction bases: 12. CDR1 and CDR2 from the germline V gene are ENHRY and SYGVKD. CDR3: CAVTGTAFHYGYTF. CDR3 sequence (DNA): TGTGCCGTCACCGGGACAGCGTTTCACTATGGCTACACCTTC.

In its sample, this clone was seen a few times. The gene calls are TRBV25-1 and TRBJ2-1; D is unresolved. This CDR3 is built from 14 residues. Trimming stripped 6 bases from V and 9 bases from J, with 18 bases between. Germline V gives CDR1 MGHDK, CDR2 SYGVNS. CDR3 in amino acids: CASSQDGNIPEQFF. The CDR3, as DNA: TGTGCCAGCAGCCAGGACGGTAATATTCCTGAGCAGTTCTTC.

This clone was observed a handful of times. CDR3 in DNA: TGTGCCAGCGGGGCAGGCCTGACAAATGAGCAGTTCTTC. Translating gives CASGAGLTNEQFF. The chain recombines TRBV28 with TRBJ2-1, with D perhaps matching TRBD1 (5 bases). Germline V gene data show CDR1 as MDHEN and CDR2 as SYDVKM. The CDR3 loop spans 13 amino acids. The ends were cut back, 8 bases at V and 7 bases at J, with 15 bases in the middle.

This clone has just a few counts. The V gene is TRBV18, the J gene TRBJ2-1; tentatively, D is TRBD2 (5 bases). V dropped 0 bases and J dropped 8 bases, with 8 bases sitting between them. CDR1 and CDR2 from the germline V gene are KGHSH and LQKENI. CDR3 length equals 13 residues. The DNA of the CDR3 is TGTGCCAGCTCACCACCGGGAGACTATGAGCAGTTCTTC. This gives the protein CASSPPGDYEQFF.

This sequence joins TRBV7-2 and TRBJ1-5; D remains ambiguous. Per the germline V gene, CDR1 is SGHTA and CDR2 is FQGNSA. V lost 2 bases and J 10 bases, leaving 18 bases between the germline ends. The CDR3 sequence is 15 residues long. The CDR3 DNA sequence: TGTGCCAGCAGCTTACAGCCCGACTTAGCGTACCCCCAGCATTTT. As protein: CASSLQPDLAYPQHF.

This clone turned up a few times. The rearrangement uses TRBV7-2 and TRBJ2-5; no clear D gene. Germline V gene lookup returns CDR1 SGHTA and CDR2 FQGNSA. The CDR3 contains 14 residues. V was cut by 2 bases and J by 4 bases, with 11 bases left in between. CDR3 residues: CASSLMSIPETQYF. The DNA of the CDR3 is TGTGCCAGCAGCTTAATGTCTATCCCAGAGACCCAGTACTTC. Supplemented by reference TRBV7-2 and TRBJ2-5, the full variable domain reads GAGVSQSPSNKVTEKGKDVELRCDPISGHTALYWYRQSLGQGLEFLIYFQGNSAPDKSGLPSDRFSAERTGGSVSTLTIQRTQQEDSAVYLCASSLMSIPETQYFGPGTRLLVL.

The V and J genes are TRBV2 and TRBJ1-1; a possible D gene is TRBD1 (5 bases). Germline CDR1 reads SNHLY; CDR2 reads FYNNEI. This CDR3 is built from 14 residues. Trimming cost V 4 bases and J 5 bases, with 14 bases left between them. The CDR3, as DNA: TGTGCCAGCAGTGGATGGGGCACGGGTACTGAAGCTTTCTTT. This encodes CASSGWGTGTEAFF.

The chain combines TRBV6-4 with TRBJ1-5, with a weak D call TRBD1 (6 bases). The CDR3 covers 14 residues. CDR1 is MRHNA, CDR2 SNTAGT, per germline. V was clipped by 8 bases and J by 7 bases, with 18 bases between them. The CDR3 loop reads CASSAKPGTQPQHF. Written as DNA, the CDR3 is TGTGCCAGCTCTGCCAAGCCAGGGACACAGCCCCAGCATTTT.

The CDR3 nucleotides read TGTGCCAGCAGCCAACTTAAGGCTAGCGGGAACTATGAGCAGTTCTTC. It encodes CASSQLKASGNYEQFF. The V gene is TRBV14, the J gene TRBJ2-1; TRBD2 matches at 9 bases. From germline, CDR1 is SGHDN and CDR2 FVKESK. The CDR3 totals 16 residues. V was clipped by 2 bases and J by 8 bases; unmatched bases: 10.

The gene calls are TRBV7-9 and TRBJ2-5, with a tentative D call TRBD2 (5 bases). Germline CDR1 is SEHNR and CDR2 is FQNEAQ (reference sequence). The CDR3 has 14 residues. V lost 4 bases and J 2 bases, leaving 11 bases between the germline ends. The CDR3 is CASSSTGWQETQYF. The CDR3 DNA is TGTGCCAGCAGCTCTACGGGGTGGCAAGAGACCCAGTACTTC. The full variable domain, with the rest looked up from reference TRBV7-9 and TRBJ2-5, is DTGVSQNPRHKITKRGQNVTFRCDPISEHNRLYWYRQTLGQGPEFLTYFQNEAQLEKSRLLSDRFSAERPKGSFSTLEIQRTEQGDSAMYLCASSSTGWQETQYFGPGTRLLVL.

This clone has just a few counts. The J gene is TRBJ1-2, the V gene TRBV6-1; D is perhaps TRBD1 (5 bases). CDR3 length equals 12 residues. Germline CDR1 and CDR2: MNHNS and SASEGT. Trimming took 6 bases from V and 8 from J, leaving 13 bases between them. The CDR3 region has the DNA TGTGCCAGCAGAGCCCAGGGCTGGGGCTACACCTTC. It encodes CASRAQGWGYTF.

In this sample, this clone turned up a few times. This chain connects TRBV7-2 to TRBJ2-7; D is perhaps TRBD2 (5 bases). CDR1 and CDR2 from the germline V gene are SGHTA and FQGNSA. V was pared by 1 base and J by 2 bases, with 15 bases between. CDR3 length equals 16 residues. Here the CDR3 reads CASSLVFRGITYEQYF. The CDR3 nucleotides are TGTGCCAGCAGCTTAGTATTCCGGGGTATCACCTACGAGCAGTACTTC.

The chain uses TRBV2 and TRBJ2-7, with D perhaps TRBD1 (6 bases). The CDR3 sequence is 15 residues long. Germline loops: CDR1 SNHLY, CDR2 FYNNEI. Trimming pared 3 bases from V and 2 bases from J, leaving 14 bases between. The CDR3 spells CASSDFGRGAYEQYF. The CDR3 DNA is TGTGCCAGCAGTGATTTTGGCAGGGGCGCCTACGAGCAGTACTTC.

In its sample, this clone was seen a few times. J is TRBJ1-2 and V is TRBV6-5; D is unresolved. Trimming took off 0 bases at V and 7 bases at J, with 12 bases between the two ends. Looked up from germline, CDR1 is MNHEY and CDR2 is SVGAGI. This CDR3 comprises 14 residues. This CDR3 reads CASSYSQGSSGYTF. For the CDR3, the DNA is TGTGCCAGCAGTTACTCGCAAGGGTCTAGTGGCTACACCTTC.

V usage is TRBV21-1 and J usage is TRBJ2-2; the table names TRBD1, a call not compared with the DNA. TRBV21-1 is a pseudogene segment. The CDR3 length is 14 residues. CDR3 region: CASTRAQGTGELFF. The CDR3 coding sequence is TGTGCCAGCACCAGGGCACAGGGGACCGGGGAGCTGTTTTTT.

This clone was observed a handful of times. The chain is built from TRBV6-6 and TRBJ2-7; D is possibly TRBD2 (5 bases). This CDR3 is built from 14 residues. V lost 0 bases and J 2 bases, leaving 8 bases between the germline ends. Germline V gives CDR1 MNHNY, CDR2 SVGAGI (reference sequence). CDR3 loop: CASSYSGETYEQYF. The CDR3 nucleotides read TGTGCCAGCAGTTACTCTGGGGAGACCTACGAGCAGTACTTC.

The sample holds a few counts of this clone. The chain couples TRBV29-1 to TRBJ2-2; 8 bases map to TRBD1. This CDR3 comprises 13 residues. V gave up 7 bases and J gave up 7 bases; unmatched junction bases: 8. Germline V CDR1 and CDR2: SQVTM, ANQGSEA. The CDR3 spells CSGWTGFNGELFF. The CDR3 DNA is TGCAGCGGTTGGACAGGGTTTAACGGGGAGCTGTTTTTT.

This clone came up a few times. V gene TRBV27 combines with J gene TRBJ1-2; TRBD1 is a possible D gene (5 bases). CDR1 is MNHEY, CDR2 SMNVEV, per germline (reference sequence). There are 16 residues in the CDR3. The germline V and J ends were trimmed by 5 bases and 0 bases, with 16 bases remaining between them. The CDR3 here is CASSPGGRIANYGYTF. CDR3 coding DNA: TGTGCCAGCAGTCCCGGGGGACGTATAGCTAACTATGGCTACACCTTC.

This clone showed up just a few times. The genes are TRBV9 and TRBJ2-1; D may be TRBD1 or TRBD2 (5 bases each). Germline CDR1 and CDR2: SGDLS and YYNGEE. This CDR3 comprises 14 residues. Trimming took off 4 bases at V and 3 bases at J, with 11 bases between the two ends. DNA of the CDR3: TGTGCCAGCAGCCTGGGTGGGGGCTACAATGAGCAGTTCTTC. Its translation is CASSLGGGYNEQFF.

The chain links TRBV19 to TRBJ2-3; 12 bases map to TRBD2. The CDR3 runs 15 residues. V was clipped by 7 bases and J by 3 bases; unmatched bases: 5. CDR1 and CDR2 (germline): LNHDA, SQIVND (reference sequence). The CDR3 DNA reads TGTGCCAGTATCACAGGACTAGCGGGGACAGATACGCAGTATTTT. This codes for CASITGLAGTDTQYF.

The chain joins TRBV13 to TRBJ1-3; D gene ambiguous. The CDR3 covers 16 residues. The V gene's germline CDR1 is PRHDT and CDR2 FYEKMQ (reference sequence). Trimming removed 0 bases from V and 0 bases from J, with 9 bases in between. DNA of the CDR3: TGTGCCAGCAGCTTAGGTCTTGACCGCTCTGGAAACACCATATATTTT. Translation: CASSLGLDRSGNTIYF. Variable domain in full (rest from reference TRBV13 and TRBJ1-3): AAGVIQSPRHLIKEKRETATLKCYPIPRHDTVYWYQQGPGQDPQFLISFYEKMQSDKGSIPDRFSAQQFSDYHSELNMSSLELGDSALYFCASSLGLDRSGNTIYFGEGSWLTVV.

V usage is TRBV11-2 and J usage is TRBJ2-7; 7 nucleotides line up with TRBD1. The CDR3 extends over 15 amino acids. V lost 4 bases, J lost 3 bases, and 9 bases stayed unmatched. The germline gives CDR1 SGHAT, CDR2 FQNNGV. In nucleotides, the CDR3 is TGTGCCAGCAGCTCACGGCGTACAGGGGACTACGAGCAGTACTTC. Protein: CASSSRRTGDYEQYF.

This clone showed up just once. The rearrangement joins TRBV6-5 to TRBJ1-2, with D possibly TRBD1 on 6 matching bases. Germline V gene sequence: CDR1 MNHEY, CDR2 SVGAGI. V was pared by 6 bases and J by 7 bases, with 15 bases between. The CDR3 is made up of 13 amino acids. CDR3 in DNA: TGTGCCAGCAGGATCCCAGGGGCTCCTGGCTACACCTTC. Its protein is CASRIPGAPGYTF.